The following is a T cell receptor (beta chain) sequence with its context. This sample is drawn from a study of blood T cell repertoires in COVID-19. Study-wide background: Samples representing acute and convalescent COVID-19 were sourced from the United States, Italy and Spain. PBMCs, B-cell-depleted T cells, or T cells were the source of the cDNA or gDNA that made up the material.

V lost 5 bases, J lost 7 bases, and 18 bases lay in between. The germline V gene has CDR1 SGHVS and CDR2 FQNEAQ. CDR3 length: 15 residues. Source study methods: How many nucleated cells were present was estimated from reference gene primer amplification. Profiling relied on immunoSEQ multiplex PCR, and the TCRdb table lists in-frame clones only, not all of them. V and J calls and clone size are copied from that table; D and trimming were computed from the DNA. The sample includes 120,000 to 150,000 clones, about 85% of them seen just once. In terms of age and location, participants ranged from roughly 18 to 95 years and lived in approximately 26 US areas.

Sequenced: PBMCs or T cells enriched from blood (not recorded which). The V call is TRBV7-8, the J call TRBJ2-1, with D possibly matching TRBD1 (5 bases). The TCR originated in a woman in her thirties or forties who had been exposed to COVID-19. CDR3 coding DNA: TGTGCCAGCAGCCCTCGTTTGGGGCTGTTAAATGAGCAGTTCTTC. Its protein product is CASSPRLGLLNEQFF.